Sequencing of this T cell receptor beta chain was carried out in a study of blood T cell repertoires in COVID-19. Study background: The United States, Italy and Spain supplied acute and convalescent COVID-19 samples. PBMCs, B-cell-depleted T cells, or T cells provided the cDNA or gDNA that made up the material.

This clone was observed a few times. CDR3 size: 15 residues. Trimming at V came to 4 bases and at J to 6 bases, leaving 10 bases not matched to a gene. The germline gives CDR1 MNHEY, CDR2 SVGAGI. Measured with immunoSEQ multiplex PCR; TCRdb has only the in-frame clones, and not every one. Of 250,000 to 300,000 clones detected, 85% to 90% appear once; the ten largest clones hold about 11%. This chain links TRBV6-5 with TRBJ1-1, with 8 positions matching TRBD1. Sequences were obtained from peripheral blood. The clonotype originates from a woman in her 30s with COVID-19, enrolled during active disease. The CDR3 region is CASSSGTGGIPEAFF. Here the CDR3 DNA reads TGTGCCAGCAGTTCAGGGACAGGTGGTATACCTGAAGCTTTCTTT.